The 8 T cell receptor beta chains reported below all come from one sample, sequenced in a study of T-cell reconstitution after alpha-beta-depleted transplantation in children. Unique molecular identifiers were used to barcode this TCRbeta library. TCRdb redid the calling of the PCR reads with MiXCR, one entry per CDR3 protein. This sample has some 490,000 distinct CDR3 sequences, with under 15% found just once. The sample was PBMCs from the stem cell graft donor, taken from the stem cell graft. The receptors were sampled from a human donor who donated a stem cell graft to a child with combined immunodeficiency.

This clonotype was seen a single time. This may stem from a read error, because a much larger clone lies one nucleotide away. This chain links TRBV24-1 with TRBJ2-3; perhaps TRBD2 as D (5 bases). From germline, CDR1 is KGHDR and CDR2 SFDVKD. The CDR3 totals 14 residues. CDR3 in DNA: TGTGCCACCCGTGGACTGGTAAGCACAGATACGGAGTATTTT. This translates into CATRGLVSTDTEYF.

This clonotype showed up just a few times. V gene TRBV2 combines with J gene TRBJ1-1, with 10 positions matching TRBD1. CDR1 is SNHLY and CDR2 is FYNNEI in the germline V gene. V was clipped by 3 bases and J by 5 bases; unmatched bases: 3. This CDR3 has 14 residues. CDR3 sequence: CASSDGQGGTEAFF. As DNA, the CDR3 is TGTGCCAGCAGTGACGGACAGGGGGGGACTGAAGCTTTCTTT.

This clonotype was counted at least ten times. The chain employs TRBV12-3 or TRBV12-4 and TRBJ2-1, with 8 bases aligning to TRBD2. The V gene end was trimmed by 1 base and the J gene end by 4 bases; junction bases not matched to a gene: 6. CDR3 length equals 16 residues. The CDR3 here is CASSLESGSPYNEQFF. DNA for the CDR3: TGTGCCAGCAGTTTAGAAAGCGGGAGCCCTTACAATGAGCAGTTCTTC.

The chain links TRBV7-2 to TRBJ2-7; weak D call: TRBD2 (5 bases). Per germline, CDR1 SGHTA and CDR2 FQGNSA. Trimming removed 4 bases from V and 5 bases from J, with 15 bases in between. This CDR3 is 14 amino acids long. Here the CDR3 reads CASSYGRSVHEQYF. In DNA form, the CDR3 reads TGTGCCAGCAGCTATGGACGTAGCGTCCACGAGCAGTACTTC.

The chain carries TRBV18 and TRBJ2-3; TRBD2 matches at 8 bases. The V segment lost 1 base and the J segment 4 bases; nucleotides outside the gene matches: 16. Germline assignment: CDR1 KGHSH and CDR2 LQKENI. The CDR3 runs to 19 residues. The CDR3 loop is CASSPQGLLAGAGADTQYF. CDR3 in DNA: TGTGCCAGCTCACCACAGGGCTTGCTCGCAGGAGCGGGGGCAGATACGCAGTATTTT.

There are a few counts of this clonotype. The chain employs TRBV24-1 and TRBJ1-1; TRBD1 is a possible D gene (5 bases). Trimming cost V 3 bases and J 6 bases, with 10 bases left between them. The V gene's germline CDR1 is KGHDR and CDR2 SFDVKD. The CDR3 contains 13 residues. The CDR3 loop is CATSDGAMPEAFF. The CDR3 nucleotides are TGTGCCACCAGTGATGGGGCTATGCCTGAAGCTTTCTTT.

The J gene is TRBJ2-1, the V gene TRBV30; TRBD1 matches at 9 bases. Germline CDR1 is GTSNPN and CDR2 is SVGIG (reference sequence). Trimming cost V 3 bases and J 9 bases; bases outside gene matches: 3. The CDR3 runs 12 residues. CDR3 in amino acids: CAWRKQGAEQFF. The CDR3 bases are TGTGCCTGGAGAAAACAGGGGGCTGAGCAGTTCTTC.

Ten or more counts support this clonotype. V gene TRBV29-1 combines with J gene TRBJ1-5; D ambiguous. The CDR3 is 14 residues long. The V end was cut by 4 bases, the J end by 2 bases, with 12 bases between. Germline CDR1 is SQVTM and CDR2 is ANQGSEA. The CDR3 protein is CSVAPAGGNQPQHF. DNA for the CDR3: TGCAGCGTTGCCCCCGCAGGAGGCAATCAGCCCCAGCATTTT.